This entry features one T cell receptor (beta chain) sequence. It has no known antigen specificity. One base away there is no much larger clone; base qualities are not given. Participants in the prospective study were enrolled through a virtual design, were aged roughly 18 to 100 years, and lived in 24 United States geographic areas. To assign participants to cohorts, the prospective study relied on clinical history that participants themselves reported in a screening survey and a study questionnaire. Each participant in the prospective study had whole blood, serum and a nasopharyngeal or oropharyngeal swab collected by mobile phlebotomists. Additional blood draws and questionnaires over an approximately two-month period could optionally be provided by prospective study participants. Before DNA extraction, prospective study blood samples were shipped either frozen or at room temperature. This record comes from a study of blood T cell repertoires in COVID-19 (dated by TCRdb to 2018 to 2020). Study-wide context: Collaborator samples came from the United States, Italy and Spain and covered acute and convalescent phases of COVID-19. The repertoires were released in a freely available public database intended as a resource for research on the immune response to SARS-CoV-2. The prospective study material was composed of cDNA or gDNA derived from T cells, B-cell-depleted T cells, or PBMCs. The sample metadata nearly always contained a de-identified subject ID, COVID-19 status, age in years and sex. Where available, HLA class I and class II types were taken from metadata supplied by the sample provider and were not determined by assay-based typing. Samples were obtained from the ongoing ImmuneRACE study (first 160 participants) and from over a thousand subjects provided by 6 global collaborators. The dataset comprised deeply sampled blood TCRbeta repertoires from subjects exposed to, actively infected with, or recovered from COVID-19.

From a lookup of the germline V gene, CDR1 and CDR2 are SGHDT and YYEEEE. Trimming at the junction amounts to 0 bases on V and 7 bases on J, and the germline ends lie 14 bases apart. The CDR3, from cysteine to phenylalanine, totals 14 residues. Only the CDR3 region is kept as DNA, spanning 42 bases read in frame from base 1. The immunoSEQ Assay, a bias-controlled multiplex PCR, was used to amplify TCRbeta CDR3 regions from genomic DNA. The study's own analysis went as follows. Within the assay, amplification of reference gene primers was used to estimate how many nucleated cells each sample contained. To quantify the absolute abundance of each unique TCRbeta CDR3 rearrangement, sequence reads were collapsed and filtered. For each sample, productive Simpson clonality was calculated by taking the square root of Simpson's diversity index across productive rearrangements. Imported from immuneACCESS, the table was reduced by TCRdb to in-frame sequences with V and J called. These copies leave out some clones; in studies compared against another copy, an unresolved V gene accounts for under half, and the cause of the remainder is not known. For V, J and clone size, that table is used; D and trimming come from the DNA. Across this sample there are 200,000 to 250,000 clones, with roughly 79% seen only once. Approximately 9% of the sample is taken by the ten largest.

What the work shows at the level of the full study, not this receptor alone: Clinical and demographic metadata were provided uncurated, with the amount varying by source and participant.

The chain is assembled from TRBV5-6 and TRBJ2-7; a weak D assignment points to TRBD1 (7 bases agree). The source material was PBMCs or T cells enriched from blood (not recorded which). This sequence originates from a woman aged 45-65 years with acute COVID-19. CDR3 sequence: CASSLGRGQWEQYF. The DNA sequence is TGTGCCAGCAGCTTGGGGAGGGGGCAGTGGGAGCAGTACTTC.